Listed below are T cell receptor beta chains from one sample, sequenced in a study of T cells in Graves' hyperthyroidism and ophthalmopathy. TCRdb fed the multiplex PCR reads into MiXCR, producing one record per CDR3 protein. This table has a few hundred thousand distinct CDR3 sequences, roughly 15% appearing once. The sample consisted of blood. These receptors were taken from a woman in her twenties or thirties with Graves' ophthalmopathy. CDR3s include the opening cysteine and the closing phenylalanine or tryptophan.

v_call: TRBV18; cdr3_aa: CASSPRMRGGPSSYNEQFF
v_call: TRBV11-2; cdr3_aa: CASSPTGLAGGRSTDTQYF
v_call: TRBV30; cdr3_aa: CAWSVGSENQPQHF
v_call: TRBV7-8; cdr3_aa: CASCIGVSTEAFF
v_call: TRBV6-7; cdr3_aa: CASSYSRCGDRGRGVDTGELFF
v_call: TRBV7-8; cdr3_aa: CASSFPGLAGGPADTQYF
v_call: TRBV9; cdr3_aa: CASSVTGTGGNIQYF
v_call: TRBV10-1; cdr3_aa: CASSPGTSGVITQYF
v_call: TRBV20-1; cdr3_aa: CSAARGGATNYEQYF
v_call: TRBV6-1; cdr3_aa: CASREGGHTEAFF
v_call: TRBV3-1; cdr3_aa: CASSSGPQNTGELFF